A selection of T cell receptor beta chains follows, all from one sample in a study of blood T cell repertoires in COVID-19. The table came from immunoSEQ multiplex PCR; TCRdb's copy has only in-frame clones and leaves some out. The sample yields under 35,000 clones, more than 80% seen once. The sequenced sample was peripheral blood. The source is a human donor in a cohort sampled during active COVID-19. Each CDR3 is given with its conserved first and last residue. D genes are given only for firm matches. Part of the rows lack a size; the others show once, few, many or a class for expanded clones.

TRBJ1-2	.	TRBV19	few	TGTGCCAGCCAGGGTAGTGATTATGGCTACACCTTC	CASQGSDYGYTF
TRBJ1-5	.	TRBV2	.	TGTGCCAGCCTTCCCGGGAGCGGCAATCAGCCCCAGCATTTT	CASLPGSGNQPQHF
TRBJ2-5	TRBD2	TRBV6-5	.	TGTGCCAGCAGCAAGCGGGGGGGCGGGGAGACCCAGTACTTC	CASSKRGGGETQYF
TRBJ1-5	TRBD1	TRBV5-3	few	TGTGCCAGAAGCCCAGGGACAGGGGGCCGTAGTAGCAATCAGCCCCAGCATTTT	CARSPGTGGRSSNQPQHF
TRBJ2-3	TRBD1	TRBV27	.	TGTGCCAGCAGTCACCGGGACAGAATACATACGCAGTATTTT	CASSHRDRIHTQYF
TRBJ1-5	.	TRBV2	.	TGTGCCAGCAGTGATCCCTATAGCAATCAGCCCCAGCATTTT	CASSDPYSNQPQHF
TRBJ1-3	TRBD1	TRBV4-1	.	TGCGCCAGCAGCCAAGAGGAGGGGGCGAGCTCTGGAAACACCATATATTTT	CASSQEEGASSGNTIYF
TRBJ2-7	.	TRBV6-1	once	TGTGCCAGCAGTGAAGGTTTGGGGGCGGTAGACGAGCAGTACTTC	CASSEGLGAVDEQYF
TRBJ2-1	TRBD2	TRBV29-1	.	TGCAGCGTGCGGACTAGCGGGAGTAATGAGCAGTTCTTC	CSVRTSGSNEQFF
TRBJ1-1	.	TRBV6-6	few	TGTGCCAGCAGGGACCTAGGGGTGGCTTTCTTT	CASRDLGVAFF
TRBJ2-7	.	TRBV2	.	TGTGCCAGCAGTGAAGGGGGAGCCTACGAGCAGTACTTC	CASSEGGAYEQYF
TRBJ1-1	TRBD1	TRBV14	once	TGTGCCAGCAGCCAGGGGGGGACAGGGAACACTGAAGCTTTCTTT	CASSQGGTGNTEAFF
TRBJ1-6	.	TRBV30	.	TGTGCCTGGAGGGGGCTCCCCGCGAATTCACCCCTCCACTTT	CAWRGLPANSPLHF
TRBJ2-5	TRBD1	TRBV9	.	TGTGCCAGCAGCGTGGGGACAGGGAGAGAGACCCAGTACTTC	CASSVGTGRETQYF
TRBJ2-2	TRBD1	TRBV19	few	TGTGCCAGTAGTTCAACAGGGGCTGGGGCCGGGGAGCTGTTTTTT	CASSSTGAGAGELFF
TRBJ2-7	TRBD2	TRBV3-1/TRBV3-2	.	TGTGCCAGCAGCCTTAGCGGGGGGAGGTACGAGCAGTACTTC	CASSLSGGRYEQYF
TRBJ2-1	.	TRBV20-1	.	TGCAGTGCAAGAAGCCAAAATGAGCAGTTCTTC	CSARSQNEQFF
TRBJ2-7	.	TRBV12-3/TRBV12-4	few	TGTGCCAGCAGTTTCGCGGGGAACATGGAGCAGTACTTC	CASSFAGNMEQYF
TRBJ1-2	.	TRBV9	.	TGTGCCAGCAGCGCGGACAGCTATGGCTACACCTTC	CASSADSYGYTF
TRBJ2-7	TRBD1	TRBV6-5	.	TGTGCCAGCAGCGAGGGGACAGGGGGCTACGAGCAGTACTTC	CASSEGTGGYEQYF
TRBJ1-1	.	TRBV10-3	few	TGTGCCATCAGTGTGGGGCCAGGGGAGGGACCTGAAGCTTTCTTT	CAISVGPGEGPEAFF
TRBJ2-1	.	TRBV7-9	.	TGTGCCAGCAGCTTATTGCTGGGAGCCTACAATGAGCAGTTCTTC	CASSLLLGAYNEQFF
TRBJ2-3	.	TRBV2	.	TGTGCCAGCATCGGCTGGGGGCTAAATACGCAGTATTTT	CASIGWGLNTQYF
TRBJ1-1	TRBD1	TRBV5-4	.	TGTGCCAGCAGCTTGGCCCGGGCAGGGGGCCTCAACACTGAAGCTTTCTTT	CASSLARAGGLNTEAFF
TRBJ2-3	TRBD1	TRBV18	once	TGTGCCAGCTCCCCAAGGGGGTCTTCCGGGACAGTCACAGATACGCAGTATTTT	CASSPRGSSGTVTDTQYF
TRBJ2-7	TRBD1	TRBV11-2	.	TGTGCCAGCAGCTTAGGGAGACAGGGCGAGCAGTACTTC	CASSLGRQGEQYF
TRBJ1-1	TRBD1	TRBV7-9	.	TGTGCCAGCAGCTTAAAACCCGGGACAGGGTCTGAAGCTTTCTTT	CASSLKPGTGSEAFF
TRBJ2-1	TRBD2	TRBV7-6	.	TGTGCCAGCAGCCCCGGACTAGCGGGAGTCGATGAGCAGTTCTTC	CASSPGLAGVDEQFF
TRBJ2-5	TRBD1	TRBV27	.	TGTGCCAGCAGTCTCAGTGGACAGGGCGGTGGGGAGACCCAGTACTTC	CASSLSGQGGGETQYF
TRBJ2-7	TRBD2	TRBV5-1	.	TGCGCCAGTTCCAGCGGGACCGGGGGGGAGCAGTACTTC	CASSSGTGGEQYF
TRBJ2-1	TRBD1	TRBV12-3/TRBV12-4	.	TGTGCCTTAGGACAGGGAGCCTACAATGAGCAGTTCTTC	CALGQGAYNEQFF
TRBJ1-5	.	TRBV5-8	.	TGTGCCAGCAGCTTAAAATCCGGGACTGACGGCGCGCCCCAGCATTTT	CASSLKSGTDGAPQHF
TRBJ2-1	TRBD2	TRBV11-3	.	TGTGCCAGCAGCCCGCGGACTAGCGGGTCTGAGCAGTTCTTC	CASSPRTSGSEQFF
TRBJ2-1	.	TRBV9	.	TGTGCCAGCAGCGTAGCTAACGGGGAGTCCTACAATGAGCAGTTCTTC	CASSVANGESYNEQFF
TRBJ2-2	.	TRBV6-1	once	TGTGCCAGCAGTGAAGCGGCGCCCCCGCGAGGGCTGTTTTTT	CASSEAAPPRGLFF
TRBJ1-3	.	TRBV9	.	TGTGCCAGCAGTATCTCTGGAAACACCATATATTTT	CASSISGNTIYF
TRBJ1-4	.	TRBV19	.	TGTGCCAGTAGTCGCGGGTTGGGTATTAATGAAAAACTGTTTTTT	CASSRGLGINEKLFF
TRBJ2-2	.	TRBV5-1	.	TGCGCCAGCAGCCTAGGGACTTCCTCCTTCACCGGGGAGCTGTTTTTT	CASSLGTSSFTGELFF
TRBJ2-3	.	TRBV5-1	.	TGCGCCAGCAGCCGCTCCGGGACATCGGTCTCAGATACGCAGTATTTT	CASSRSGTSVSDTQYF
TRBJ1-1	.	TRBV2	.	TGTGCCAGCAGTGAAGACCTTGGCGGAAACACTGAAGCTTTCTTT	CASSEDLGGNTEAFF
TRBJ2-2	TRBD2	TRBV4-1	.	TGCGCCAGCAGCGGAAGCGGGGGGCTCACCGGGGAGCTGTTTTTT	CASSGSGGLTGELFF
TRBJ1-6	.	TRBV27	.	TGTGCCAGCAGTCCCTCGGCGGCCTCCTATAATTCACCCCTCCACTTT	CASSPSAASYNSPLHF
TRBJ1-1	.	TRBV7-6	.	TGTGCCAGCAGCCGGTCGAGGTCGCTCGCAGACACTGAAGCTTTCTTT	CASSRSRSLADTEAFF
TRBJ2-5	.	TRBV6-6	once	TGTGCCAGCAGGGGAGATTTCCAAGAGACCCAGTACTTC	CASRGDFQETQYF
TRBJ2-1	.	TRBV19	.	TGTGCCAGTAGTATTTCTACAGGAGACAATGAGCAGTTCTTC	CASSISTGDNEQFF
TRBJ2-5	.	TRBV18	.	TGTGCCAGCTCATCCCTGGAGGGACAAGAGACCCAGTACTTC	CASSSLEGQETQYF
TRBJ1-1	TRBD1	TRBV2	.	TGTGCCTTTGCAGGGACAGGGGGTACTGAAGCTTTCTTT	CAFAGTGGTEAFF
TRBJ1-4	.	TRBV5-1	.	TGCGCCAGCAGTACCGGGCCCCAGGGAAATGGTGAAAAACTGTTTTTT	CASSTGPQGNGEKLFF
TRBJ2-1	TRBD2	TRBV5-1	once	TGCGCCAGCAGCTTCGGCTCGGGGACTAGTTCCAATGAGCAGTTCTTC	CASSFGSGTSSNEQFF
TRBJ1-2	.	TRBV5-1	.	TGCGCCAGCAGCTTGGCCTTCCCAGACCTAGGGGCCTATGGCTACACCTTC	CASSLAFPDLGAYGYTF
TRBJ1-1	.	TRBV9	few	TGTGCCAGCAGCACCAAACAGGGTGGGACTGAAGCTTTCTTT	CASSTKQGGTEAFF
TRBJ1-1	.	TRBV29-1	.	TGCAGCGTAGCAGGGTTGGCTGAAGCTTTCTTT	CSVAGLAEAFF
TRBJ1-2	.	TRBV6-6	.	TGTGCCAGCAGTTCGACAAGTAACTATGGCTACACCTTC	CASSSTSNYGYTF
TRBJ1-2	TRBD1	TRBV28	.	TGTGCCAGCAGCCCGGGACAGAGGAACTATGGCTACACCTTC	CASSPGQRNYGYTF
TRBJ2-1	TRBD2	TRBV9	.	TGTGCCAGCAGCACCGGGACTACGTGGGGTGAGCAGTTCTTC	CASSTGTTWGEQFF
TRBJ2-3	TRBD2	TRBV5-1	.	TGCGCCAGCAGTTATGCGGGGGGCACAGATACGCAGTATTTT	CASSYAGGTDTQYF
TRBJ1-5	.	TRBV2	.	TGTGCCAGCAGTGATCAGCGCACGACCCAGCATTTT	CASSDQRTTQHF
TRBJ1-6	.	TRBV21-1	.	TGTGCCAGCAGCAAAGCTCGAAGAGACAGACTCTATAATTCACCCCTCCACTTT	CASSKARRDRLYNSPLHF
TRBJ2-7	.	TRBV2	.	TGTGCCAGCAGTGAAGCGCTAAACGACTACGAGCAGTACTTC	CASSEALNDYEQYF
TRBJ1-1	TRBD1	TRBV7-9	.	TGTGCCAGCAGCCAGGACAGGGCCAGTGAAGCTTTCTTT	CASSQDRASEAFF